This entry is about one T cell receptor (beta chain). This entry comes from a study of T cells in Graves' hyperthyroidism and ophthalmopathy. Amplification of TCR beta CDR3 regions used RNA as the template. Carried out on the TCR CDR3, a first-round RT-PCR used the HTBI primer set. TCRdb processed the multiplex PCR reads anew with MiXCR; each CDR3 protein has one entry. Of approximately 700,000 distinct CDR3 sequences in the sample, just under 45% were seen once. CDR3 length: 14 residues. Looked up from germline, CDR1 is DFQATT and CDR2 is SNEGSKA (reference sequence). V lost 2 bases, J lost 9 bases, and 17 bases lay in between. Orbital computed tomography, thyroid ultrasound, serum thyroxine and TRAb, and clinical symptoms together informed the diagnoses.

What was sequenced was peripheral blood or thyroid tissue (not recorded which). The genes are TRBV20-1 and TRBJ1-3, with D hard to call. The origin of this receptor is an adult man with Graves' disease, either hyperthyroidism or ophthalmopathy (not recorded which). The CDR3 protein is CSARTDSDVGTIYF. In DNA, the CDR3 is TGCAGTGCTAGAACCGATTCAGACGTGGGCACCATATATTTT.